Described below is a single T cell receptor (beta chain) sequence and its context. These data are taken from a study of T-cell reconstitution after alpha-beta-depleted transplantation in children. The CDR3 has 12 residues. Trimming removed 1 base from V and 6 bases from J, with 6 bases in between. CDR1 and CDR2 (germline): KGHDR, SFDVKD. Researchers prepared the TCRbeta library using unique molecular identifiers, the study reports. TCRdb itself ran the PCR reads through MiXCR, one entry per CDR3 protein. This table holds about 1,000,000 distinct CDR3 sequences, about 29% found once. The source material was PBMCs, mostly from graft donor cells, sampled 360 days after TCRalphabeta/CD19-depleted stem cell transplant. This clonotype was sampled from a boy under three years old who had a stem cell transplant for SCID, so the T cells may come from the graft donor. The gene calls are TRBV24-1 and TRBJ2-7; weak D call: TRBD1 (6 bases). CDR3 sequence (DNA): TGTGCCACCAGTGATTTCAGGGGCGAGCAGTACTTC. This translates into CATSDFRGEQYF.